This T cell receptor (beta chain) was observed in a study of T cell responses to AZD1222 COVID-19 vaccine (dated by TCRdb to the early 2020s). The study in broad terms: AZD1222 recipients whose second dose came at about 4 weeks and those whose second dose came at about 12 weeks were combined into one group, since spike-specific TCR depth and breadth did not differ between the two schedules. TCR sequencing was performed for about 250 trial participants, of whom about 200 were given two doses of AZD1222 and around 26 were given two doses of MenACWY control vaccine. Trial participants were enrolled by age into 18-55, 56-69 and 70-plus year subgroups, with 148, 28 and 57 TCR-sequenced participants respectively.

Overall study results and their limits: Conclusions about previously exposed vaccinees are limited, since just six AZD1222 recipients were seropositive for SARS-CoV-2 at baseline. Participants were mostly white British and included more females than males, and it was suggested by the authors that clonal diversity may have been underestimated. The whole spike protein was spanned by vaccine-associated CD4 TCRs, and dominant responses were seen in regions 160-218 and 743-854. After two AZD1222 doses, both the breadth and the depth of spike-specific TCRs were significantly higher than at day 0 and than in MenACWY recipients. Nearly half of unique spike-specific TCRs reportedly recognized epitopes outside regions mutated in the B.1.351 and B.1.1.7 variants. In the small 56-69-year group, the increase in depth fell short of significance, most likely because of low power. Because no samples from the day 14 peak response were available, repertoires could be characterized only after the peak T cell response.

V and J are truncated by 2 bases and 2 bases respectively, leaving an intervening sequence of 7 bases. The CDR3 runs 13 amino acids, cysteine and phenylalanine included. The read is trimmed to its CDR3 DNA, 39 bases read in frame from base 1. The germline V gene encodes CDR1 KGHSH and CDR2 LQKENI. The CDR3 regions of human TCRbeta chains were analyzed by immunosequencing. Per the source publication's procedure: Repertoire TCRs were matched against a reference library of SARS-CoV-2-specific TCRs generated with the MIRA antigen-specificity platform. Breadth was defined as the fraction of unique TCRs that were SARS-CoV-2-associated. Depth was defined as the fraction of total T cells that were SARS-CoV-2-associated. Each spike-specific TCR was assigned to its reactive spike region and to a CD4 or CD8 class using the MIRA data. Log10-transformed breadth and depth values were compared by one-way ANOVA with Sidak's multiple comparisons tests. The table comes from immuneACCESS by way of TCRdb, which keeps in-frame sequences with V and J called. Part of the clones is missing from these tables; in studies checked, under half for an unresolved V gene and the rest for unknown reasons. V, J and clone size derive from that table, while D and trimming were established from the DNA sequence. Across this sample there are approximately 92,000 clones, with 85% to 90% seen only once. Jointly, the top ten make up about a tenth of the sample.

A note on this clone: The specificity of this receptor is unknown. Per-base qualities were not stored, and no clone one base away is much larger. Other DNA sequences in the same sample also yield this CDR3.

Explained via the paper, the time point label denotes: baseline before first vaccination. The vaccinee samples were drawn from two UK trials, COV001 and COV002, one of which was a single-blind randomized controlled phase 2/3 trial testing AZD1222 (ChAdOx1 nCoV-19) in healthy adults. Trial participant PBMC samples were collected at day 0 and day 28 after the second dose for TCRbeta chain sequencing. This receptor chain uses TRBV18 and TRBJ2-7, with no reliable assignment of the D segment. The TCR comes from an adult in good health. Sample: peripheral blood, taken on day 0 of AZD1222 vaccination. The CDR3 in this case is CASSPGATYEQYF. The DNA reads TGTGCCAGCTCACCAGGCGCCACCTACGAGCAGTACTTC. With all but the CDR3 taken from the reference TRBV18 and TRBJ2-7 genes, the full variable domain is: NAGVMQNPRHLVRRRGQEARLRCSPMKGHSHVYWYRQLPEEGLKFMVYLQKENIIDESGMPKERFSAEFPKEGPSILRIQQVVRGDSAAYFCASSPGATYEQYFGPGTRLTVT.